This T cell receptor beta chain was profiled in a study of identical twins. Study-wide results and caveats: Findings came from cross-sectional statistics, without long-term follow-up of donors. Zero-insertion findings could be partly confounded by invariant cells (MAIT and iNKT cells).

TCRdb re-derived calls from the 5' RACE reads in MiXCR, one entry per CDR3 protein. The repertoire consists of about 190,000 distinct CDR3 sequences, with 15% to 20% occurring once and the leading ten covering 35% to 45%. In regard to this clonotype: The antigen is undetermined.

CDR3 length: 14 residues. The germline V gene encodes CDR1 SGHTA and CDR2 FQGTGA. The V gene lost 2 bases and the J gene lost 5 bases, with 9 bases spanning the gap. These same records also appear under a second study, on T cells expressing NK-cell markers.

V usage is TRBV7-3 and J usage is TRBJ2-2; weak D call: TRBD2 (5 bases). The origin of this receptor is a woman aged 18 to 35 in good health. Sequenced material: CD8+ T cells sorted from blood. As DNA, the CDR3 is TGTGCCAGCAGCTTAGAGGGAAGGACCGGGGAGCTGTTTTTT. This codes for CASSLEGRTGELFF.